Below, 17 T cell receptor beta chains from the same sample are listed, as sequenced in a study of blood T cell repertoires in COVID-19. Some clones are missing from TCRdb's copy, which holds only in-frame ones; the method was immunoSEQ multiplex PCR. Found here are around 170,000 clones, just under 80% of them singletons; the top ten hold around 13%. Sequenced input: peripheral blood. The source is a woman at least 80 years old with acute or convalescent COVID-19.

The chain uses TRBV3-1 (or the pseudogene TRBV3-2) and TRBJ2-4; 10 bases map to TRBD2. CDR3 length equals 16 residues. Trimming at V came to 4 bases and at J to 5 bases, leaving 8 bases not matched to a gene. Germline V CDR1 and CDR2: LGHDT, YNNKEL (reference sequence). The CDR3 DNA is TGTGCCAGCAGCCCTACTAGCGGGGTAAGGGAAAACATTCAGTACTTC. As protein: CASSPTSGVRENIQYF.

A remark on this clone: This specimen includes other DNA sequences encoding the same CDR3. The J gene is TRBJ2-1, the V gene TRBV5-1; 13 bases match TRBD2. Per the germline V gene, CDR1 is SGHRS and CDR2 is YFSETQ. CDR3 length equals 15 residues. With V trimmed by 3 bases and J by 7 bases, 4 bases remained unmatched. The CDR3 is CASSSLAGGPNEQFF. In DNA form, the CDR3 reads TGCGCCAGCAGCTCACTAGCGGGGGGGCCGAATGAGCAGTTCTTC.

The V and J genes are TRBV3-1 (or the pseudogene TRBV3-2) and TRBJ2-3; tentative D call: TRBD2 (6 bases). The CDR3 consists of 14 residues. CDR1 is LGHDT and CDR2 is YNNKEL in the germline V gene (reference sequence). Deletions cut 4 bases from V and 0 bases from J, with 8 bases between. The CDR3 reads CASSLGTSTDTQYF. In DNA form, the CDR3 reads TGTGCCAGCAGCCTCGGGACTAGCACAGATACGCAGTATTTT.

This clone showed up just a few times. The rearrangement links TRBV19 to TRBJ1-4, with 12 bases lining up with TRBD1. Germline V CDR1 and CDR2: LNHDA, SQIVND (reference sequence). J was trimmed by 8 bases and V by 3 bases; bases with no gene match: 13. This CDR3 spans 18 amino acids. The CDR3 loop is CASSIDSISGTGGEKLFF. For the CDR3, the DNA is TGTGCCAGTAGTATCGATTCGATTTCCGGGACAGGGGGCGAAAAACTGTTTTTT.

The chain carries TRBV7-8 and TRBJ1-1, with 7 positions matching TRBD1. CDR3 size: 13 residues. Germline V gene data show CDR1 as SGHVS and CDR2 as FQNEAQ. V was pared by 5 bases and J by 7 bases, with 7 bases of the junction left unmatched. Here the CDR3 reads CASSANRGLEAFF. CDR3 in DNA: TGTGCCAGCAGCGCCAACAGGGGCCTTGAAGCTTTCTTT.

The chain employs TRBV7-9 and TRBJ2-1; TRBD2 agrees at 12 bases. With 5 bases clipped from V and 5 bases from J, the junction kept 1 base outside the gene matches. In germline, CDR1 is SEHNR, CDR2 FQNEAQ (reference sequence). There are 14 residues in the CDR3. The CDR3 reads CASSGTSGHNEQFF. The CDR3 region has the DNA TGTGCCAGCAGCGGGACTAGCGGGCACAATGAGCAGTTCTTC.

This clone was detected only a few times. The chain employs TRBV18 and TRBJ1-5; D gene unclear. CDR1 and CDR2 (germline): KGHSH, LQKENI. V was trimmed by 5 bases and J by 4 bases, leaving 15 bases between them. This CDR3 region has 15 residues. This CDR3 is CASSSDLNPNQPQHF. CDR3 nucleotides: TGTGCCAGCTCATCGGACTTGAACCCGAATCAGCCCCAGCATTTT.

The rearrangement uses TRBV6-5 and TRBJ1-1; 7 nucleotides match TRBD1. The CDR3 length is 15 residues. V shed 0 bases and J 5 bases; nucleotides not matched to a gene: 6. The germline gives CDR1 MNHEY, CDR2 SVGAGI. The CDR3 spells CASSYSRQGGTEAFF. The CDR3 nucleotides are TGTGCCAGCAGTTACTCGAGACAGGGTGGGACTGAAGCTTTCTTT.

The chain employs TRBV3-1 (or the pseudogene TRBV3-2) and TRBJ1-5; D unclear. CDR3 size: 15 residues. With 1 base removed from V and 3 bases from J, the gap between germline ends came to 10 bases. CDR1 LGHDT and CDR2 YNNKEL come from the germline V gene (reference sequence). CDR3 amino acids: CASSQAGLPNQPQHF. The CDR3 region has the DNA TGTGCCAGCAGCCAAGCCGGACTCCCCAATCAGCCCCAGCATTTT.

This clone was observed once. CDR3 DNA: TGCACCAGCAGCCAGTTACCCAGGCAGGGAGAAAAACTGTTTTTT. Translating it yields CTSSQLPRQGEKLFF. The rearrangement links TRBV1 to TRBJ1-4; TRBD1 is the table's D call, not checked against the DNA. TRBV1 is flagged as a pseudogene. The CDR3 is 15 residues long.

This CDR3 reads CATSRTDSSNYGYTF. The CDR3 DNA reads TGTGCCACCAGCAGAACAGATTCCTCTAACTATGGCTACACCTTC. This chain connects TRBV15 to TRBJ1-2; no firm D call. This CDR3 contains 15 residues. V lost 2 bases and J lost 0, with 10 bases in between. Germline V lookup: CDR1 LNHNV, CDR2 YYDKDF (reference sequence).

This clone has more than one count but fewer than ten. The DNA of the CDR3 is TGTGCCAGCAGCGGAGGGAGCTCCTACGAGCAGTACTTC. Translating gives CASSGGSSYEQYF. The rearrangement links TRBV2 to TRBJ2-7; a weak D match, TRBD2 (6 bases). CDR1 and CDR2 (germline): SNHLY, FYNNEI. V shed 6 bases and J shed 0 bases, with 9 bases lying between them. The CDR3 spans 13 residues. The variable domain in full, completed from reference TRBV2 and TRBJ2-7, reads EPEVTQTPSHQVTQMGQEVILRCVPISNHLYFYWYRQILGQKVEFLVSFYNNEISEKSEIFDDQFSVERPDGSNFTLKIRSTKLEDSAMYFCASSGGSSYEQYFGPGTRLTVT.

In this sample, this clone turned up a few times. The V and J genes are TRBV7-8 and TRBJ1-1; D remains ambiguous. Between the trimmed V and J ends, which lost 5 bases and 3 bases, there was a span of 13 bases. Germline CDR1 reads SGHVS; CDR2 reads FQNEAQ. The CDR3 extends over 14 amino acids. Here the CDR3 reads CASSPQRSDTEAFF. In DNA, the CDR3 is TGTGCCAGCAGCCCCCAGCGCTCGGACACTGAAGCTTTCTTT.

The chain carries TRBV19 and TRBJ2-6, with a tentative D call TRBD1 (5 bases). Per germline, CDR1 LNHDA and CDR2 SQIVND (reference sequence). The length of the CDR3 is 18 residues. V was pared by 3 bases and J by 3 bases, with 18 bases between. CDR3 nucleotides: TGTGCCAGTAGTATGGGGCAGGGTGGGTTCGGTGGGGCCAACGTCCTGACTTTC. Amino acid sequence: CASSMGQGGFGGANVLTF. Based on the CDR3 plus reference TRBV19 and TRBJ2-6, the full variable domain is DGGITQSPKYLFRKEGQNVTLSCEQNLNHDAMYWYRQDPGQGLRLIYYSQIVNDFQKGDIAEGYSVSREKKESFPLTVTSAQKNPTAFYLCASSMGQGGFGGANVLTFGAGSRLTVL.

The J gene is TRBJ1-1, the V gene TRBV18; 10 bases match TRBD1. This CDR3 is 14 amino acids long. Germline V CDR1 and CDR2: KGHSH, LQKENI. V shed 3 bases and J 3 bases; nucleotides not matched to a gene: 1. This CDR3 is CASSPTGGDTEAFF. The CDR3 nucleotides read TGTGCCAGCTCACCGACAGGGGGCGACACTGAAGCTTTCTTT.

The rearrangement links TRBV10-1 to TRBJ2-7; D may be TRBD1 (5 bases). This CDR3 spans 14 amino acids. V gave up 8 bases and J gave up 2 bases, with 16 bases separating them. Germline CDR1 and CDR2: WNHNN and SYGVQD (reference sequence). The CDR3 DNA is TGCGCCAGCGGCCATACGACAGTACCCTACGAGCAGTACTTC. Translation: CASGHTTVPYEQYF.

V is TRBV3-1 (or the pseudogene TRBV3-2) and J is TRBJ2-3; 12 bases line up with TRBD2. Germline V lookup: CDR1 LGHDT, CDR2 YNNKEL (reference sequence). This CDR3 region has 17 residues. The junction had 8 bases not matched to a gene; V was cut back by 3 bases and J by 4 bases. The chain's CDR3 is CASSHTTLAGGADTQYF. CDR3 sequence (DNA): TGTGCCAGCAGCCACACTACCCTAGCGGGAGGGGCAGATACGCAGTATTTT.